The 20 T cell receptor beta chains listed next were all sequenced from one sample in a study of cytomegalovirus exposure and HLA in healthy donors. It was with 60 Vbeta and 13 Jbeta primers that the PCR ran. Clones were read by immunoSEQ multiplex PCR, and TCRdb kept only the in-frame ones, dropping some. The sample consists of roughly 120,000 clones, over 75% of them appearing once. The sequencing input was PBMCs. Receptor source: a human donor in good health.

This clone was picked up one time. The chain is built from TRBV6-5 and TRBJ2-7; D gene ambiguous. Trimming left V 6 bases short and J 0 bases short, with 15 bases between. Germline assignment: CDR1 MNHEY and CDR2 SVGAGI. This CDR3 spans 15 amino acids. DNA of the CDR3: TGTGCCAGCAGCGAACGAGCCTCCCCCTCCTACGAGCAGTACTTC. Protein sequence: CASSERASPSYEQYF.

This chain joins TRBV6-5 and TRBJ1-5, with D maybe TRBD1 (6 bases). Trimming shortened V by 6 bases and J by 4 bases, and 13 bases separated the two germline ends. Germline V CDR1 and CDR2: MNHEY, SVGAGI. The CDR3 is 14 amino acids. The CDR3 sequence: CASSPGTQNQPQHF. DNA of the CDR3: TGTGCCAGCAGCCCCGGGACACAAAATCAGCCCCAGCATTTT.

The chain employs TRBV7-2 and TRBJ2-3, with 8 bases fitting TRBD1. After removal of 5 bases from V and 6 bases from J, the junction contained 7 bases not matched to a gene. This CDR3 contains 14 residues. Germline V lookup: CDR1 SGHTA, CDR2 FQGNSA. The CDR3 spells CASSPQGDWDTQYF. The CDR3 DNA is TGTGCCAGCAGCCCACAGGGGGACTGGGATACGCAGTATTTT.

J is TRBJ1-3 and V is TRBV29-1, with D unclear. Germline CDR1 SQVTM, CDR2 ANQGSEA. Trimming removed 7 bases from V and 2 bases from J, with 12 bases in between. The CDR3 has 13 residues. CDR3 in amino acids: CSGRLSTGNTIYF. CDR3 DNA sequence: TGCAGCGGCCGACTGTCAACTGGAAACACCATATATTTT.

V and J are TRBV19 and TRBJ1-5; D gene uncertain. Germline-derived CDR1 and CDR2 are LNHDA and SQIVND (reference sequence). The ends were cut back, 1 base at V and 2 bases at J, with 12 bases in the middle. The CDR3 length is 16 residues. CDR3 loop: CASSIGRVEGNQPQHF. DNA of the CDR3: TGTGCCAGTAGTATAGGCCGGGTCGAGGGCAATCAGCCCCAGCATTTT.

The rearrangement links TRBV11-2 to TRBJ1-1; D is perhaps TRBD1 (6 bases). The length of the CDR3 is 16 residues. The germline V gene has CDR1 SGHAT and CDR2 FQNNGV. V shed 5 bases and J shed 0 bases, with 16 bases lying between them. CDR3 region: CASSPPGDRMNTEAFF. The CDR3 nucleotides are TGTGCCAGCAGCCCACCTGGTGACAGGATGAACACTGAAGCTTTCTTT.

V gene TRBV5-1 combines with J gene TRBJ2-2; D gene uncertain. CDR3 length: 11 amino acids. The V and J ends lost 3 bases and 7 bases respectively, with 4 bases between them. Per germline, CDR1 SGHRS and CDR2 YFSETQ. The CDR3 loop reads CASSSLGELFF. CDR3 sequence (DNA): TGCGCCAGCAGCTCTCTCGGGGAGCTGTTTTTT.

The chain uses TRBV6-1 and TRBJ2-2; 8 bases agree with TRBD1. Trimming took 6 bases from V and 9 from J; bases not matched to a gene: 6. CDR1 and CDR2 from the germline V gene are MNHNS and SASEGT. The CDR3 runs to 13 residues. CDR3 residues: CASSPDRGRELFF. The DNA for the CDR3 is TGTGCCAGCAGCCCCGACAGGGGTAGGGAGCTGTTTTTT.

This chain uses TRBV28 with TRBJ2-7, with 10 positions matching TRBD2. The V gene end was trimmed by 4 bases and the J gene end by 3 bases; junction bases not matched to a gene: 6. Germline V lookup: CDR1 MDHEN, CDR2 SYDVKM. The CDR3 covers 15 residues. CDR3 nucleotide sequence: TGTGCCAGCAGTTCCACCGGGACTAGCGACTACGAGCAGTACTTC. It specifies CASSSTGTSDYEQYF.

The gene calls are TRBV2 and TRBJ1-1; 7 bases agree with TRBD1. There are 14 residues in the CDR3. CDR1 and CDR2 (germline): SNHLY, FYNNEI. Losses at the gene ends were 5 bases for V and 2 bases for J; bases not matched to a gene: 5. The CDR3 loop is CASSPGTVNTEAFF. The CDR3, as DNA: TGTGCCAGCAGTCCCGGGACAGTCAACACTGAAGCTTTCTTT. Based on the CDR3 plus reference TRBV2 and TRBJ1-1, the full variable domain is EPEVTQTPSHQVTQMGQEVILRCVPISNHLYFYWYRQILGQKVEFLVSFYNNEISEKSEIFDDQFSVERPDGSNFTLKIRSTKLEDSAMYFCASSPGTVNTEAFFGQGTRLTVV.

The rearrangement uses TRBV10-3 and TRBJ2-3, with 9 bases lining up with TRBD2. From germline, CDR1 is ENHRY and CDR2 SYGVKD. V dropped 6 bases and J dropped 2; count of bases not matched to a gene: 6. The CDR3 contains 15 residues. The chain's CDR3 is CAISSRGGTTDTQYF. CDR3 bases: TGTGCCATCAGCTCGCGGGGGGGAACCACAGATACGCAGTATTTT.

Here the CDR3 reads CASSMDSGNYGYTF. Here the CDR3 DNA reads TGTGCCAGTAGTATGGACTCCGGTAACTATGGCTACACCTTC. This chain connects TRBV19 to TRBJ1-2, with unresolved D. The V end lost 3 bases, the J end lost 1 base, and 9 bases lay between the germline ends. Germline CDR1 is LNHDA and CDR2 is SQIVND (reference sequence). This CDR3 is built from 14 residues.

V and J are TRBV10-3 and TRBJ1-2; D is unclear. Germline loops: CDR1 ENHRY, CDR2 SYGVKD. The CDR3 extends over 12 amino acids. V shed 2 bases and J shed 8 bases, with 9 bases lying between them. In nucleotides, the CDR3 is TGTGCCATCAGTGAGGCGATGGTCGGCTACACCTTC. The encoded protein is CAISEAMVGYTF.

The rearrangement uses TRBV7-6 and TRBJ1-1, with 7 bases matching TRBD1. V lost 5 bases, J lost 3 bases, and 12 bases stayed unmatched. Germline CDR1 is SGHVS and CDR2 is FNYEAQ. The length of the CDR3 is 16 residues. DNA for the CDR3: TGTGCCAGCAGCCGCCCAAGAAAAACAGGGGACACTGAAGCTTTCTTT. It codes for CASSRPRKTGDTEAFF.

The rearrangement joins TRBV7-8 to TRBJ1-5; TRBD1 matches at 9 bases. With 5 bases clipped from V and 4 bases from J, the junction kept 9 bases outside the gene matches. This CDR3 is 16 amino acids long. The germline gives CDR1 SGHVS, CDR2 FQNEAQ. The CDR3 DNA is TGTGCCAGCAGCCCGTGGGGACAGGGAGGGAATCAGCCCCAGCATTTT. This codes for CASSPWGQGGNQPQHF.

This clone came up once. The V and J genes are TRBV7-8 and TRBJ2-1, with D perhaps TRBD1 (6 bases). Trimming shortened V by 1 base and J by 9 bases, and 19 bases separated the two germline ends. Germline V CDR1 and CDR2: SGHVS, FQNEAQ. The CDR3 is made up of 16 amino acids. CDR3 in amino acids: CASSLGVGKARGEQFF. The CDR3 nucleotides are TGTGCCAGCAGCTTAGGGGTGGGAAAGGCCAGGGGTGAGCAGTTCTTC. Together with reference TRBV7-8 and TRBJ2-1, the CDR3 gives the full variable domain: GAGVSQSPRYKVAKRGQDVALRCDPISGHVSLFWYQQALGQGPEFLTYFQNEAQLDKSGLPSDRFFAERPEGSVSTLKIQRTQQEDSAVYLCASSLGVGKARGEQFFGPGTRLTVL.

The chain uses TRBV5-1 and TRBJ2-1, with 8 bases matching TRBD2. This CDR3 comprises 14 residues. Losses at the gene ends were 3 bases for V and 5 bases for J; bases not matched to a gene: 4. Germline loops: CDR1 SGHRS, CDR2 YFSETQ. In DNA form, the CDR3 reads TGCGCCAGCAGCTCCCCGGGGGGGGACAATGAGCAGTTCTTC. Protein: CASSSPGGDNEQFF.

The gene calls are TRBV15 and TRBJ1-5; 7 nucleotides match TRBD1. V gave up 0 bases and J gave up 4 bases; unmatched junction bases: 6. The CDR3 is made up of 16 amino acids. Germline CDR1 reads LNHNV; CDR2 reads YYDKDF (reference sequence). CDR3: CATSRDRAGGNQPQHF. CDR3 in DNA: TGTGCCACCAGCAGAGATAGGGCAGGGGGTAATCAGCCCCAGCATTTT.

This clone has only one observation. V and J are TRBV2 and TRBJ1-1; TRBD1 might be the D (5 bases). Germline V lookup: CDR1 SNHLY, CDR2 FYNNEI. V lost 7 bases to trimming and J lost 7 bases, with 19 bases between them. This CDR3 is built from 14 residues. Written as DNA, the CDR3 is TGTGCCAGCACCAAGAACGTGGGGGGAGGTGAAGCTTTCTTT. Its protein is CASTKNVGGGEAFF.

The chain is built from TRBV28 and TRBJ1-3, with TRBD1 matching 9 bases. Germline CDR1 MDHEN, CDR2 SYDVKM. The trim removed 6 bases at V and 4 bases at J, leaving 4 bases unmatched. This CDR3 is built from 14 residues. CDR3 bases: TGTGCCAGCAGCTCCGGGACAGGGGGAAACACCATATATTTT. This encodes CASSSGTGGNTIYF.